This T cell receptor (beta chain) came from a study of T cells in Graves' hyperthyroidism and ophthalmopathy. The source material, RNA transcripts, was used to amplify TCR beta CDR3 regions. TCR CDR3 underwent first-round RT-PCR with the HTBI primer set. TCRdb reanalysed the multiplex PCR reads using MiXCR and keeps one entry per CDR3 protein. The table records more than 300,000 distinct CDR3 sequences, roughly 18% of them present only once. This clonotype was detected only a few times. The antigen is not known. Overall study results and limits: The model anticipated ophthalmopathy a median approximately six months pre-onset.

Per the germline V gene, CDR1 is SGDLS and CDR2 is YYNGEE. The V and J ends lost 6 bases and 1 base, in that order; junction bases with no gene match: 4. CDR3 length: 14 amino acids. The chain couples TRBV9 to TRBJ2-3; TRBD2 matches 8 bases. The receptor was isolated from a man younger than 35 with Graves' ophthalmopathy. Sequencing input: blood. For the CDR3, the DNA is TGTGCCAGCAACCAGCGGGGGCGCACAGATACGCAGTATTTT. Translated: CASNQRGRTDTQYF. The variable domain in full, completed from reference TRBV9 and TRBJ2-3, reads DSGVTQTPKHLITATGQRVTLRCSPRSGDLSVYWYQQSLDQGLQFLIQYYNGEERAKGNILERFSAQQFPDLHSELNLSSLELGDSALYFCASNQRGRTDTQYFGPGTRLTVL.